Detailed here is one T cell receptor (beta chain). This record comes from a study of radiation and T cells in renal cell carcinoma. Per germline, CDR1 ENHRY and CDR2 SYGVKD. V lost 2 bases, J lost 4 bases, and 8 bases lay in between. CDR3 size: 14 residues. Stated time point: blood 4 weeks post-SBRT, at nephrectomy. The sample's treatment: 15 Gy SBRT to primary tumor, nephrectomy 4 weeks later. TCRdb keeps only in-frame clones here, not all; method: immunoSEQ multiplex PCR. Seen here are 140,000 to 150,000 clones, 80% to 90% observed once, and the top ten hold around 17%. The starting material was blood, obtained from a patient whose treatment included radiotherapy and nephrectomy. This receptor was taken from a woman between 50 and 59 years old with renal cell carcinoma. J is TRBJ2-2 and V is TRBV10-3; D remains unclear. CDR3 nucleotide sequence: TGTGCCATCAGTGAGGGGGATAGCACCGGGGAGCTGTTTTTT. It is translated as CAISEGDSTGELFF.